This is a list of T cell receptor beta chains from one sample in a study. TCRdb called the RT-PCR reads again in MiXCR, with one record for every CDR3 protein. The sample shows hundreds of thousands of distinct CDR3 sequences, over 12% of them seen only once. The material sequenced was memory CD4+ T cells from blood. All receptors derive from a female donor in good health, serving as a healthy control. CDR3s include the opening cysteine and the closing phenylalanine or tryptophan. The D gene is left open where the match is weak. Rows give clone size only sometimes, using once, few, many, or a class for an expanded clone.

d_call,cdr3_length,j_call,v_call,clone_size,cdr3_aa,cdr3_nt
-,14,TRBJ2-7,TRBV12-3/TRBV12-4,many,CASSLERASYEQYF,TGTGCCAGCAGTTTAGAGCGTGCCTCCTACGAGCAGTACTTC
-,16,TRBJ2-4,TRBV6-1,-,CASSDRPMGGWDIQYF,TGTGCCAGCAGTGACCGTCCAATGGGAGGTTGGGACATTCAGTACTTC
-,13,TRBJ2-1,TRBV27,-,CASSFGEINEQFF,TGTGCCAGCAGTTTCGGGGAGATCAATGAGCAGTTCTTC
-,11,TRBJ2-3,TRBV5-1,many,CASSEQNTQYF,TGCGCCAGCAGCGAGCAGAATACGCAGTATTTT
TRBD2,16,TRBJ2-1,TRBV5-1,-,CASSFTGTSGTGEQFF,TGCGCCAGCAGCTTTACCGGGACTAGCGGGACTGGTGAGCAGTTCTTC
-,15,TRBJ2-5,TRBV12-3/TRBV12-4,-,CASSPQGGSGETQYF,TGTGCCAGCAGCCCCCAGGGGGGTTCGGGAGAGACCCAGTACTTC
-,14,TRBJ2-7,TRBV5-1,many,CASSNSRPPFEQYF,TGCGCCAGCAGCAATAGTAGGCCCCCCTTCGAGCAGTACTTC
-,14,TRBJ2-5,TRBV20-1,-,CSAREGASTETQYF,TGCAGTGCTAGAGAGGGAGCGTCGACTGAGACCCAGTACTTC
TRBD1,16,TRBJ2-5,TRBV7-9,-,CASSAGETGGTETQYF,TGTGCCAGCAGCGCTGGCGAGACAGGGGGGACGGAGACCCAGTACTTC
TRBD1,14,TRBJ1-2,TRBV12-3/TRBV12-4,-,CASNTGQGPYGYTF,TGTGCCAGCAATACCGGACAGGGACCCTATGGCTACACCTTC
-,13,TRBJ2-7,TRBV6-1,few,CASSVGFEIEQYF,TGTGCCAGCAGTGTCGGATTTGAAATCGAGCAGTACTTC
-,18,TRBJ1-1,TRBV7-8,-,CASSSWGRFGGMNTEAFF,TGTGCCAGCAGCTCCTGGGGCAGGTTCGGAGGGATGAACACTGAAGCTTTCTTT
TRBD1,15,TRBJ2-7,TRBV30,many,CAWSVFTTGVREQYF,TGTGCCTGGAGTGTCTTTACGACAGGGGTTCGGGAGCAGTACTTC
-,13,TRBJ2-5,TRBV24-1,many,CATSDWGGETQYF,TGTGCCACCAGTGATTGGGGAGGCGAGACCCAGTACTTC
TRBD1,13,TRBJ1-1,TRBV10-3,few,CAIGGGGDTEAFF,TGTGCCATAGGAGGGGGCGGTGACACTGAAGCTTTCTTT
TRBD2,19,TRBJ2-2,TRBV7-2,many,CASSLRLAGRFANTGELFF,TGTGCCAGCAGCTTAAGACTAGCGGGACGATTCGCGAACACCGGGGAGCTGTTTTTT
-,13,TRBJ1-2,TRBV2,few,CASQNSGARGYTF,TGTGCCAGCCAAAACTCGGGGGCGCGAGGCTACACCTTC
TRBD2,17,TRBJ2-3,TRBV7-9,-,CASSFAGTRGGTDTQYF,TGTGCCAGCAGCTTCGCTGGGACTAGAGGAGGCACAGATACGCAGTATTTT
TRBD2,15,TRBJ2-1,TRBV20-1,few,CSARDGNSGNDEQFF,TGCAGTGCTAGAGACGGGAATAGCGGGAACGATGAGCAGTTCTTC
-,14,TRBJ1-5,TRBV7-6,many,CASSPGRGNQPQHF,TGTGCCAGCAGCCCAGGGAGAGGCAATCAGCCCCAGCATTTT
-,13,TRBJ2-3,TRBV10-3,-,CAIRAGLTDTQYF,TGTGCCATCAGGGCAGGGCTAACAGATACGCAGTATTTT
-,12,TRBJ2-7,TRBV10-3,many,CASGERGNEQYF,TGTGCCTCCGGTGAAAGGGGAAACGAGCAGTACTTC
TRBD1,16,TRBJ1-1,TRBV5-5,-,CASSPDGTGGFTEAFF,TGTGCCAGCAGCCCAGACGGGACAGGGGGCTTCACTGAAGCTTTCTTT